This TCR beta chain was retrieved from a study of shared clonotypes between healthy human individuals. The overall study: There were three CD4 naive, three CD4 memory, two CD8 naive and one CD8 memory plates per donor.

Study results and limitations: Between a few donors, naive CD4 clonotypes were shared at a level of about 5%. Estimated richness was generally greater in naive than memory subsets.

Germline V gene data show CDR1 as ENHRY and CDR2 as SYGVKD. CDR3 length: 15 residues. V lost 10 bases and J lost 3, with 18 bases in between. As for this clone: The target antigen is unknown.

Approximately 200 ng DNA, 25,000 to 35,000 T cell genomes, went into each sorted-subset replicate PCR. Profiled with immunoSEQ multiplex PCR; TCRdb holds only in-frame clones, not every one. The sample has just over 2,000,000 clones, 95% seen once. The chain uses TRBV10-3 and TRBJ1-4; perhaps TRBD1 as D (6 bases). This TCR was sampled from a man aged 18 to 30 in good health. Specimen: naive CD4+ T cells sorted from blood. This sample's subset: CD45RA+ positively selected. CDR3 sequence (DNA): TGTGCCAGCCGCCCGGGCGGACAGTCTAATGAAAAACTGTTTTTT. Translation gives CASRPGGQSNEKLFF.